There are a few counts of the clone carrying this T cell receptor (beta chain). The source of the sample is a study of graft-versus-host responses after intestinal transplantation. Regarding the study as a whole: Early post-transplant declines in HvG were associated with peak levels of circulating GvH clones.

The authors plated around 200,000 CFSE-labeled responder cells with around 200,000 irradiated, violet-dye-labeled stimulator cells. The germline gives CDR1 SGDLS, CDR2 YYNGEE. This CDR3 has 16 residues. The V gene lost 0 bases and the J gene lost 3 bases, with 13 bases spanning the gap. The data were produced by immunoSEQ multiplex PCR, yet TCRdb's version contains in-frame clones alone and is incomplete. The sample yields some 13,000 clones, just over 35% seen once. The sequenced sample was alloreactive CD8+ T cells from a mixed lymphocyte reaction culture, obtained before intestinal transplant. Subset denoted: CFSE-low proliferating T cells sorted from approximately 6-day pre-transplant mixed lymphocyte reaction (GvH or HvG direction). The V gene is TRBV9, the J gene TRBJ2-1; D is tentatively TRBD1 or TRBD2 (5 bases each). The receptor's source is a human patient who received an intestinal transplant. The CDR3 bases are TGTGCCAGCAGCGTAGAGGGACCAATGATCTACAATGAGCAGTTCTTC. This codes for CASSVEGPMIYNEQFF.